This entry lists 28 T cell receptor beta chains sequenced from one sample in a study of blood T cell repertoires in COVID-19. The assay was immunoSEQ multiplex PCR, and TCRdb's table has in-frame clones only and misses some. This sample yields roughly 380,000 clones, of which about 89% are seen a single time; 1.5% to 1.7% belongs to the top ten. The sample consisted of peripheral blood. The receptors were gathered from a woman between 35 and 50 years old with COVID-19, enrolled during active disease.

This chain uses TRBV7-8 with TRBJ2-7; 8 bases fit TRBD1. Germline V gene data show CDR1 as SGHVS and CDR2 as FQNEAQ. With V trimmed by 6 bases and J by 1 base, 11 bases remained unmatched. The CDR3 is 16 amino acids. In DNA form, the CDR3 reads TGTGCCAGCAGTAACCTAGGGAGGACAGGGTCCTACGAGCAGTACTTC. As protein: CASSNLGRTGSYEQYF.

The chain carries TRBV18 and TRBJ1-5; 10 bases map to TRBD1. Germline CDR1 KGHSH, CDR2 LQKENI. V trimming: 5 bases; J trimming: 1 base; junction bases outside the gene matches: 2. The CDR3 spans 15 residues. The CDR3 DNA is TGTGCCAGCTCAACGGGACAGGGGAGCAATCAGCCCCAGCATTTT. Translated: CASSTGQGSNQPQHF.

The chain carries TRBV7-3 and TRBJ1-1, with D possibly matching TRBD1 (5 bases). Trimming removed 5 bases from V and 4 bases from J, with 17 bases in between. The CDR3 is 15 residues long. The germline V gene encodes CDR1 SGHTA and CDR2 FQGTGA. Here the CDR3 reads CASSEAGGMGTEAFF. CDR3 in DNA: TGTGCCAGCAGCGAAGCGGGGGGTATGGGCACTGAAGCTTTCTTT.

This clone was seen only a few times. DNA for the CDR3: TGTGCCAGCAGTGATCAGTTCAATCAGCCCCAGCATTTT. Translating gives CASSDQFNQPQHF. The chain links TRBV6-1 to TRBJ1-5; D is unclear. The CDR3 runs to 13 residues. CDR1 and CDR2 from the germline V gene are MNHNS and SASEGT. Trimming took 3 bases from V and 3 from J, leaving 6 bases between them.

With regard to this clone: Other DNA sequences in the same sample also yield this CDR3. The chain uses TRBV11-2 and TRBJ1-4; 9 bases align to TRBD1. This CDR3 contains 14 residues. Germline CDR1 and CDR2: SGHAT and FQNNGV. V shed 5 bases and J 6 bases; nucleotides not matched to a gene: 4. This chain's CDR3 is CASSPTGGDEKLFF. The CDR3 DNA reads TGTGCCAGCAGCCCTACAGGGGGCGATGAAAAACTGTTTTTT.

V usage is TRBV27 and J usage is TRBJ2-3, with 7 bases identical to TRBD1. Unmatched junction bases numbered 9, after V lost 0 bases and J lost 6 bases. The length of the CDR3 is 16 residues. Germline CDR1 MNHEY, CDR2 SMNVEV (reference sequence). For the CDR3, the DNA is TGTGCCAGCAGTTTATCGAGAGGGGGCTTGGGGGATACGCAGTATTTT. This codes for CASSLSRGGLGDTQYF.

This clone was detected a few times. This sequence joins TRBV12-3 or TRBV12-4 and TRBJ1-5; D is undetermined. V was shortened by 5 bases and J by 8 bases, with 13 bases between the two germline ends. The CDR3 sequence is 13 residues long. CDR3 DNA sequence: TGTGCCAGCAGTCCTGGGAGGAGGGAGCCCCAGCATTTT. Translation: CASSPGRREPQHF.

The chain couples TRBV6-2 or TRBV6-3 to TRBJ1-6; the D gene is possibly TRBD1 (5 bases). The CDR3 is 16 amino acids. V lost 2 bases, J lost 0 bases, and 8 bases lay in between. Germline V gene data show CDR1 as MNHEY and CDR2 as SVGEGT. DNA of the CDR3: TGTGCCAGCAGTTACAGGGGCAGCTCCTATAATTCACCCCTCCACTTT. It is translated as CASSYRGSSYNSPLHF.

This rearrangement joins TRBV12-3 or TRBV12-4 to TRBJ2-4, with 7 nucleotides matching TRBD2. The junction had 5 bases not matched to a gene; V was cut back by 1 base and J by 11 bases. The CDR3 is made up of 13 amino acids. The CDR3 is CASSLVLAALQYF. In DNA form, the CDR3 reads TGTGCCAGCAGTTTAGTCCTAGCGGCCCTTCAGTACTTC.

The chain has TRBV6-5 and TRBJ2-1, with TRBD1 identical over 7 bases. From germline, CDR1 is MNHEY and CDR2 SVGAGI. This CDR3 has 15 amino acids. The trim removed 6 bases at V and 9 bases at J, leaving 14 bases unmatched. The CDR3 here is CASSGTVDTIAEQFF. CDR3 DNA: TGTGCCAGCAGCGGGACAGTGGACACAATAGCTGAGCAGTTCTTC.

To note about this clone: A much more abundant neighbour one base away suggests this may be a read error. Other DNA sequences from this sample encode an identical CDR3 as well. The chain employs TRBV28 and TRBJ1-2, with a weak D call TRBD1 (6 bases). The CDR3 runs to 13 residues. Trimming took off 4 bases at V and 3 bases at J, with 9 bases between the two ends. Germline loops: CDR1 MDHEN, CDR2 SYDVKM. For the CDR3, the DNA is TGTGCCAGCAGTTCCACAGGGTACTATGGCTACACCTTC. Its translation: CASSSTGYYGYTF.

CDR3 sequence (DNA): TGTGCCAGCAGCAGTCGACTTAGCGGGGGACAAGAGACCCAGTACTTC. Encoded protein: CASSSRLSGGQETQYF. The chain has TRBV25-1 and TRBJ2-5, with 9 bases fitting TRBD2. Germline V gives CDR1 MGHDK, CDR2 SYGVNS. The CDR3 is made up of 16 amino acids. J lost 2 bases, V lost 6 bases, and 10 bases had no gene match.

The chain links TRBV7-9 to TRBJ2-7, with TRBD1 matching over 10 bases. This CDR3 comprises 17 residues. Germline V gives CDR1 SEHNR, CDR2 FQNEAQ (reference sequence). The J segment lost 2 bases and the V segment lost 5 bases, leaving 12 bases of the junction unmatched. This chain's CDR3 is CASSTGTGAFTAYEQYF. CDR3 in DNA: TGTGCCAGCAGCACCGGGACAGGGGCTTTTACCGCCTACGAGCAGTACTTC. Looking up the rest from reference TRBV7-9 and TRBJ2-7 gives the full variable domain: DTGVSQNPRHKITKRGQNVTFRCDPISEHNRLYWYRQTLGQGPEFLTYFQNEAQLEKSRLLSDRFSAERPKGSFSTLEIQRTEQGDSAMYLCASSTGTGAFTAYEQYFGPGTRLTVT.

The chain joins TRBV5-8 to TRBJ1-3; TRBD1 is a possible D gene (5 bases). CDR1 and CDR2 from the germline V gene are SGHTS and YDEGEE. There are 13 residues in the CDR3. V lost 2 bases, J lost 8 bases, and 11 bases lay in between. CDR3 coding DNA: TGTGCCAGCAGCTTAAAGGGGAGGTACACCATATATTTT. Its protein product is CASSLKGRYTIYF.

The J gene is TRBJ1-6, the V gene TRBV6-5; 9 nucleotides align to TRBD1. The CDR3 has 15 amino acids. V trimming: 6 bases; J trimming: 10 bases; junction bases outside the gene matches: 10. Germline V CDR1 and CDR2: MNHEY, SVGAGI. The CDR3 region is CASSVTTGGGSPLHF. The DNA for the CDR3 is TGTGCCAGCAGCGTAACGACAGGGGGAGGGTCACCCCTCCACTTT.

The chain links TRBV28 to TRBJ2-7, with 9 bases aligning to TRBD2. Germline V gives CDR1 MDHEN, CDR2 SYDVKM. The V and J ends lost 7 bases and 4 bases, in that order; junction bases with no gene match: 8. CDR3 length: 14 residues. The chain's CDR3 is CASNLGLAGYEQYF. The DNA of the CDR3 is TGTGCCAGCAATCTCGGGCTAGCGGGATACGAGCAGTACTTC.

The chain uses TRBV29-1 and TRBJ2-7, with 7 bases matching TRBD1. CDR1 is SQVTM and CDR2 is ANQGSEA in the germline V gene. The CDR3 contains 13 residues. V was clipped by 6 bases and J by 2 bases; unmatched bases: 7. The CDR3 loop reads CSVNRGPTYEQYF. CDR3 DNA sequence: TGCAGCGTCAACAGGGGTCCGACCTACGAGCAGTACTTC.

The V gene is TRBV7-3, the J gene TRBJ1-1; 8 bases fit TRBD1. The CDR3 is 15 residues long. V trimming: 2 bases; J trimming: 1 base; junction bases outside the gene matches: 3. Germline V CDR1 and CDR2: SGHTA, FQGTGA. CDR3 nucleotides: TGTGCCAGCAGCTTAGTGGGGACAGGGAACACTGAAGCTTTCTTT. As protein: CASSLVGTGNTEAFF.

The chain has TRBV5-1 and TRBJ2-1, with D perhaps matching TRBD1 (5 bases). The CDR3 is made up of 11 amino acids. Germline CDR1 is SGHRS and CDR2 is YFSETQ. V was clipped by 0 bases and J by 14 bases, with 9 bases between them. CDR3 in DNA: TGCGCCAGCAGCTTGGACAGGAAGGAGTTCTTC. Encoded protein: CASSLDRKEFF.

The chain carries TRBV4-2 and TRBJ2-7; 9 bases match TRBD1. CDR1 and CDR2 (germline): LGHNA, YNFKEQ. This CDR3 has 17 residues. The V gene end was trimmed by 4 bases and the J gene end by 3 bases; junction bases not matched to a gene: 13. CDR3 nucleotides: TGTGCCAGCAGCCCACGGGGACAGGGTAAAAAGAACTACGAGCAGTACTTC. It specifies CASSPRGQGKKNYEQYF.

The rearrangement joins TRBV19 to TRBJ2-4; 8 bases are a match to TRBD1. Germline loops: CDR1 LNHDA, CDR2 SQIVND (reference sequence). The CDR3 has 16 residues. V dropped 6 bases and J dropped 6; count of bases not matched to a gene: 13. The CDR3 sequence: CASSEKDRVWGNIQYF. CDR3 DNA sequence: TGTGCCAGTAGCGAAAAGGACAGGGTATGGGGAAACATTCAGTACTTC.

The chain uses TRBV12-5 and TRBJ2-3, with a weak D call TRBD2 (6 bases). Germline-derived CDR1 and CDR2 are LGHNT and FRNRAP. V gave up 0 bases and J gave up 2 bases, with 9 bases separating them. The CDR3 loop spans 15 amino acids. This CDR3 reads CASGLVLAHTDTQYF. DNA of the CDR3: TGTGCTAGTGGTTTGGTCCTAGCGCACACAGATACGCAGTATTTT.

The chain is built from TRBV4-3 and TRBJ2-7; 12 positions agree with TRBD1. CDR1 LGHNA and CDR2 YSLEER come from the germline V gene. After removal of 4 bases from V and 5 bases from J, the junction contained 6 bases not matched to a gene. The CDR3 sequence is 15 residues long. CDR3 protein: CASSPGGTGGNEQYF. CDR3 DNA: TGCGCCAGCAGCCCCGGTGGGACAGGGGGCAACGAGCAGTACTTC.

The J gene is TRBJ1-3, the V gene TRBV11-2; 7 bases fit TRBD1. In germline, CDR1 is SGHAT, CDR2 FQNNGV. The CDR3 covers 16 residues. Germline trimming cut 4 bases from V and 3 bases from J; bases unmatched to any gene: 9. DNA of the CDR3: TGTGCCAGCAGCTATTACAGGGGCCGGTTTGGAAACACCATATATTTT. It is translated as CASSYYRGRFGNTIYF.

This sequence joins TRBV7-9 and TRBJ1-1; 9 bases are shared with TRBD1. Germline V lookup: CDR1 SEHNR, CDR2 FQNEAQ (reference sequence). Trimming at V came to 5 bases and at J to 6 bases, leaving 4 bases not matched to a gene. This CDR3 has 13 amino acids. The CDR3 sequence: CASSPRTGAEAFF. CDR3 sequence (DNA): TGTGCCAGCAGCCCGAGGACAGGGGCTGAAGCTTTCTTT. Filled out from reference TRBV7-9 and TRBJ1-1, the complete variable domain reads DTGVSQNPRHKITKRGQNVTFRCDPISEHNRLYWYRQTLGQGPEFLTYFQNEAQLEKSRLLSDRFSAERPKGSFSTLEIQRTEQGDSAMYLCASSPRTGAEAFFGQGTRLTVV.

The chain is built from TRBV12-3 or TRBV12-4 and TRBJ1-2; no reliable D call. The CDR3 spans 13 residues. Trimming took off 7 bases at V and 7 bases at J, with 16 bases between the two ends. The CDR3 DNA follows: TGTGCCAGCACCCTCCATGAAGGAGGTGGCTACACCTTC. Translating it yields CASTLHEGGGYTF.

V usage is TRBV7-9 and J usage is TRBJ2-1, with TRBD2 matching over 8 bases. The CDR3 covers 17 residues. Germline loops: CDR1 SEHNR, CDR2 FQNEAQ (reference sequence). Trimming cost V 5 bases and J 0 bases; bases outside gene matches: 9. CDR3: CASSLTLADLSYNEQFF. The CDR3 nucleotides are TGTGCCAGCAGCCTGACACTAGCGGACCTCTCCTACAATGAGCAGTTCTTC.

The V gene is TRBV6-2 or TRBV6-3, the J gene TRBJ1-5, with TRBD1 matching over 9 bases. J was trimmed by 4 bases and V by 5 bases; bases with no gene match: 6. Germline values: CDR1 MNHEY, CDR2 SVGEGT. This CDR3 comprises 15 residues. The DNA for the CDR3 is TGTGCCAGCAGTCGTACGGGACAGGGTAATCAGCCCCAGCATTTT. It yields the protein CASSRTGQGNQPQHF.